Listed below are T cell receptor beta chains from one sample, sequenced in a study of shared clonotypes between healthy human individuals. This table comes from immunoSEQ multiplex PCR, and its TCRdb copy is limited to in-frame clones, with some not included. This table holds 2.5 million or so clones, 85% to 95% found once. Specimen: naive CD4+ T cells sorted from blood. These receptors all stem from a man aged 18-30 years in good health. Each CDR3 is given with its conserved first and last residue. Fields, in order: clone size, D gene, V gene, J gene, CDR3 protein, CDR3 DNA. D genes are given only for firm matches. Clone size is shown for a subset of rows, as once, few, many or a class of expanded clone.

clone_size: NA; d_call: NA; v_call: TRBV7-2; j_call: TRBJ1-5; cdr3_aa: CASSPETARGPQHF; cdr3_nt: TGTGCCAGCAGCCCCGAGACCGCCCGGGGGCCCCAGCATTTT
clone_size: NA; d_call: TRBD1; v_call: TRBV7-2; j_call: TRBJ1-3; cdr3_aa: CASSSKTGISGNTIYF; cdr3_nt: TGTGCCAGCAGCTCCAAGACAGGGATCTCTGGAAACACCATATATTTT
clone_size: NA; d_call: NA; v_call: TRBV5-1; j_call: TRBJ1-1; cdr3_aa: CASSFVVNTEAFF; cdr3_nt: TGCGCCAGCAGCTTCGTAGTTAACACTGAAGCTTTCTTT
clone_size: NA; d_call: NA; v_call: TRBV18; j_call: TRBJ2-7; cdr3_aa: CASSHLEGDEQYF; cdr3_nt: TGTGCCAGCTCACACCTGGAGGGAGACGAGCAGTACTTC
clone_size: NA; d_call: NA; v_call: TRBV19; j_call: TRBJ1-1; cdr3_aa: CASRDPGRNTEAFF; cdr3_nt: TGTGCCAGTAGGGACCCAGGTCGGAACACTGAAGCTTTCTTT
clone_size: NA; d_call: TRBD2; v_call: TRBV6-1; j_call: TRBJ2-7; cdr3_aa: CASIAAGTGVWEQYF; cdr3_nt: TGTGCCAGCATAGCAGCGGGAACTGGAGTTTGGGAGCAGTACTTC
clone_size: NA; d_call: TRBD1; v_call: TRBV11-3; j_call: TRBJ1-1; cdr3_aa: CASSLGTGLGTEAFF; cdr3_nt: TGTGCCAGCAGCTTAGGGACAGGGTTGGGCACTGAAGCTTTCTTT
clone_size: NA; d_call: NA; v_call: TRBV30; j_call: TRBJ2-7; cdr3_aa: CAWSVPRGEQYF; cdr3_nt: TGTGCCTGGAGTGTACCTCGGGGCGAGCAGTACTTC
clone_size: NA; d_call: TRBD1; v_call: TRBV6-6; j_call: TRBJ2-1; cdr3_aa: CASSKQGQSYNEQFF; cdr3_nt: TGTGCCAGCAGTAAACAGGGACAGTCCTACAATGAGCAGTTCTTC
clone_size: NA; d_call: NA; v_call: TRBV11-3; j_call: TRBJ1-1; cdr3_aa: CASSLIRGTEAFF; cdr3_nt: TGTGCCAGCAGCTTGATCCGTGGGACTGAAGCTTTCTTT
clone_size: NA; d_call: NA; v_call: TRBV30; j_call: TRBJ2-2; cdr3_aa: CAWTTDRNTGELFF; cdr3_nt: TGTGCCTGGACTACCGACAGAAACACCGGGGAGCTGTTTTTT
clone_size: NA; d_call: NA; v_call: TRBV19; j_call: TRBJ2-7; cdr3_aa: CASSIGLGYEQYF; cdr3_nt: TGTGCCAGTAGTATTGGTCTGGGCTACGAGCAGTACTTC
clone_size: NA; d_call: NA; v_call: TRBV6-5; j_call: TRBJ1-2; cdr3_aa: CASSHGDGYTF; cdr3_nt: TGTGCCAGCAGTCACGGGGATGGCTACACCTTC
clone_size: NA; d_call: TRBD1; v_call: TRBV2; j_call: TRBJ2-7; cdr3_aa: CASSNSGTGGYEQYF; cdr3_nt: TGTGCCAGCAGTAACTCCGGGACAGGGGGCTACGAGCAGTACTTC
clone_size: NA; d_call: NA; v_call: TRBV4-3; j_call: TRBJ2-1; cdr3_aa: CASSQGKAYYNEQFF; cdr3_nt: TGCGCCAGCAGCCAAGGTAAAGCCTATTACAATGAGCAGTTCTTC
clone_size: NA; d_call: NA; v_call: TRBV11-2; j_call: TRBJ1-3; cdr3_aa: CASSLMGFGGNTIYF; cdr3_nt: TGTGCCAGCAGCTTAATGGGTTTTGGTGGAAACACCATATATTTT
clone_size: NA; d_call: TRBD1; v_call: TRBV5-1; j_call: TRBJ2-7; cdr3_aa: CASSPDRAWYEQYF; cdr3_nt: TGCGCCAGCAGTCCGGACAGGGCTTGGTACGAGCAGTACTTC
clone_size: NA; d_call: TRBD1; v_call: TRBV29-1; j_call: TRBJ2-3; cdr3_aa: CSVDKRDRATDTQYF; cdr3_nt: TGCAGCGTTGATAAGCGGGACAGGGCTACAGATACGCAGTATTTT
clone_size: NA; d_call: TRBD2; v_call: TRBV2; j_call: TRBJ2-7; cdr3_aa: CASSENWLAGYEQYF; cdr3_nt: TGTGCCAGCAGTGAAAATTGGCTAGCGGGATACGAGCAGTACTTC
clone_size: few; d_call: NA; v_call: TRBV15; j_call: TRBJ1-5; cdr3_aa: CATSRSSGGAGQSQHF; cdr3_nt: TGTGCCACCAGCAGGTCCTCGGGGGGCGCGGGGCAGTCCCAGCATTTT
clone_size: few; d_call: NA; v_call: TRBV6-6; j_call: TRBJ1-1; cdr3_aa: CASAWGNTEAFF; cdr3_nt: TGTGCCAGCGCCTGGGGAAACACTGAAGCTTTCTTT
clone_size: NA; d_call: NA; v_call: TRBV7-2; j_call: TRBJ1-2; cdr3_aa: CASSLNRVGMGYGYTF; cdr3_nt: TGTGCCAGCAGCTTGAACAGGGTGGGAATGGGCTATGGCTACACCTTC
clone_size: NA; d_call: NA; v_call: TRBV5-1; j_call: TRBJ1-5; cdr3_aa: CASSFGHPPTDSNQPQHF; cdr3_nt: TGCGCCAGCAGCTTCGGACACCCGCCTACCGATAGCAATCAGCCCCAGCATTTT
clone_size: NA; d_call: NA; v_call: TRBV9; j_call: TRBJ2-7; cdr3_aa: CASSVSTGTNYEQYF; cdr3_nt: TGTGCCAGCAGCGTGTCGACCGGGACGAACTACGAGCAGTACTTC
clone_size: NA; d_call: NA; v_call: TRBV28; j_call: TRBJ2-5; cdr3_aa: CASMSGGLQETQYF; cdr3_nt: TGTGCCAGCATGTCGGGGGGCCTCCAAGAGACCCAGTACTTC
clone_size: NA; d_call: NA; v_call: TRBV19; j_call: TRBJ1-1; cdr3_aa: CASTLRRGGGTEAFF; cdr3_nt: TGTGCCAGTACCCTCAGACGCGGTGGGGGCACTGAAGCTTTCTTT
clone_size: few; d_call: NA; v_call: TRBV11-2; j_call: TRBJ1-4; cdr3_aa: CASSTGQVLGEKLFF; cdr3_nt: TGTGCCAGCAGCACCGGGCAGGTTTTGGGAGAAAAACTGTTTTTT
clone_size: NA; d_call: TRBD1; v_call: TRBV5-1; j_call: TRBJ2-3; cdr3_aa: CASSSTTGAVTDTQYF; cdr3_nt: TGCGCCAGCAGCTCGACGACAGGGGCCGTGACAGATACGCAGTATTTT
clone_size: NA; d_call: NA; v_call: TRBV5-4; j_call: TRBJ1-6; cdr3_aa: CASNTGRGDSPLHF; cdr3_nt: TGTGCCAGCAACACCGGGAGGGGGGATTCACCCCTCCACTTT
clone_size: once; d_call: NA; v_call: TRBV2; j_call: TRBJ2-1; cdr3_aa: CASSEVVDVYNEQFF; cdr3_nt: TGTGCCAGCAGTGAAGTAGTGGACGTTTACAATGAGCAGTTCTTC
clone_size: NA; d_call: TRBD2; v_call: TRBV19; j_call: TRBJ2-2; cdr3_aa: CASSPGLAGRGNTGELFF; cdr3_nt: TGTGCCAGTAGTCCCGGACTAGCGGGGCGAGGGAACACCGGGGAGCTGTTTTTT
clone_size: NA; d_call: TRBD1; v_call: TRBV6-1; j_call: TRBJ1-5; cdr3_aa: CASSEVDRGNQPQHF; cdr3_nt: TGTGCCAGCAGTGAGGTAGACAGGGGTAATCAGCCCCAGCATTTT
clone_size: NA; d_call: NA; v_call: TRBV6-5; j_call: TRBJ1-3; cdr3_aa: CASLGYSSGNTIYF; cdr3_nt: TGTGCCAGTTTGGGATACTCCTCTGGAAACACCATATATTTT
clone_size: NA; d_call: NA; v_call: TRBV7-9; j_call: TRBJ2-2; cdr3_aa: CASSSPNTGELFF; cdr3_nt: TGTGCCAGCAGCTCTCCGAACACCGGGGAGCTGTTTTTT
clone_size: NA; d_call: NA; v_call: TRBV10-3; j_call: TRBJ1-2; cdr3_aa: CAISETGLGGGYTF; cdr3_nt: TGTGCCATCAGTGAAACCGGCCTCGGGGGAGGCTACACCTTC
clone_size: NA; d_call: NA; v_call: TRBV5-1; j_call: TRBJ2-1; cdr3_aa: CASSFAGSGGEEQFF; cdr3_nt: TGCGCCAGCAGCTTTGCAGGGAGCGGTGGTGAGGAGCAGTTCTTC
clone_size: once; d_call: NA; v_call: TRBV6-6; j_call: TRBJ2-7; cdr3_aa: CASRPGPYEQYF; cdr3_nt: TGTGCCAGCAGACCGGGGCCCTACGAGCAGTACTTC
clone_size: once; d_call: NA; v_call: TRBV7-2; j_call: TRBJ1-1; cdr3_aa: CASSLAQAPTEAFF; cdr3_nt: TGTGCCAGCAGCTTAGCGCAGGCACCGACTGAAGCTTTCTTT
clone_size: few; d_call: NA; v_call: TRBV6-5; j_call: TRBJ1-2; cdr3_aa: CASSYSRGVYGYTF; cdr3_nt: TGTGCCAGCAGTTACTCGAGGGGGGTCTATGGCTACACCTTC
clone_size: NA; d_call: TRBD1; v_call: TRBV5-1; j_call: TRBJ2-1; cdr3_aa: CASTITGTGVPNEQFF; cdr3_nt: TGCGCCAGCACCATCACCGGGACAGGAGTCCCCAATGAGCAGTTCTTC
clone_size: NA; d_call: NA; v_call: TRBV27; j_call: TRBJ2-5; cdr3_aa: CASNREGQETQYF; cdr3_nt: TGTGCCAGCAACCGGGAAGGCCAAGAGACCCAGTACTTC
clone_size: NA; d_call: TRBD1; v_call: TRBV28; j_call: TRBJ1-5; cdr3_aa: CASSGQGAGDQPQHF; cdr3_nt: TGTGCCAGCAGTGGACAGGGGGCCGGTGATCAGCCCCAGCATTTT
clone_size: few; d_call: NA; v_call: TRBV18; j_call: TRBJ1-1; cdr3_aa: CASSPGGHGTEAFF; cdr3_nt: TGTGCCAGCTCACCGGGAGGTCACGGCACTGAAGCTTTCTTT
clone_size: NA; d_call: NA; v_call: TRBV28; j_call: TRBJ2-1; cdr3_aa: CASSGPTYNEQFF; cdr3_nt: TGTGCCAGCAGCGGGCCTACTTACAATGAGCAGTTCTTC
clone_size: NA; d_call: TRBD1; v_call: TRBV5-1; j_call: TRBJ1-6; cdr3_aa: CASSRTAGQGGSAVFSPLHF; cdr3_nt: TGCGCCAGCAGCCGTACTGCGGGACAGGGAGGTTCGGCGGTATTTTCACCCCTCCACTTT
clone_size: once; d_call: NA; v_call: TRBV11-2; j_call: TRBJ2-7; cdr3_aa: CASSVDYEQYF; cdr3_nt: TGTGCCAGCAGCGTAGACTACGAGCAGTACTTC
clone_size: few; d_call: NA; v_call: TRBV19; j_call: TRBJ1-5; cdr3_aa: CASSPQRDQPQHF; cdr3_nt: TGTGCCAGTAGTCCCCAGAGGGATCAGCCCCAGCATTTT
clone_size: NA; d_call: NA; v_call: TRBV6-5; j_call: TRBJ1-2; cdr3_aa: CASRKGTNYGYTF; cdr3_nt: TGTGCCAGCAGAAAAGGGACAAACTATGGCTACACCTTC
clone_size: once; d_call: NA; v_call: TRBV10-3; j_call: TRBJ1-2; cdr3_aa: CAISEARGGGYGYTF; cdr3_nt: TGTGCCATCAGTGAGGCGAGGGGAGGCGGGTATGGCTACACCTTC
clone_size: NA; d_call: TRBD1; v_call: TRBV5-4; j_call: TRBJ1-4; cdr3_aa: CASSENPGQGKEKLFF; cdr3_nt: TGTGCCAGCAGCGAGAACCCGGGACAGGGGAAAGAAAAACTGTTTTTT
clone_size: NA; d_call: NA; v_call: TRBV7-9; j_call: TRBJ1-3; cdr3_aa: CASSLEYSLSTIYF; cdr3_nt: TGTGCCAGCAGCTTAGAGTATAGCCTAAGCACCATATATTTT
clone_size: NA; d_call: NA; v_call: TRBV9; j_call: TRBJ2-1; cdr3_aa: CASSAGSTSAYNEQFF; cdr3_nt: TGTGCCAGCAGCGCCGGTTCGACTAGTGCCTACAATGAGCAGTTCTTC
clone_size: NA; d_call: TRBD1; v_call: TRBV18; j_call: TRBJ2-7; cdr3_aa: CASSPTTGGPGIQYF; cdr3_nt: TGTGCCAGCTCACCCACAACAGGGGGCCCAGGCATCCAGTACTTC
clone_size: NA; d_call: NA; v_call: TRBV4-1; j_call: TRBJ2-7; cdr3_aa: CASSQTGGQELYEQYF; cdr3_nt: TGCGCCAGCAGCCAGACCGGAGGTCAGGAGCTATACGAGCAGTACTTC
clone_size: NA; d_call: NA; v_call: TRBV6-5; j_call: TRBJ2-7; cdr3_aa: CATQQGYEQYF; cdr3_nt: TGTGCCACACAACAGGGTTACGAGCAGTACTTC